This T cell receptor beta chain was found in a study of T-cell reconstitution after alpha-beta-depleted transplantation in children. During its preparation, the TCRbeta library received unique molecular identifiers. TCRdb used MiXCR to reprocess the PCR reads, holding one entry per CDR3 protein. In the table there are hundreds of thousands of distinct CDR3 sequences, 15% to 20% of which are singletons. V was cut by 5 bases and J by 6 bases, with 11 bases left in between. The length of the CDR3 is 14 residues. Germline V CDR1 and CDR2: SGHTA, FQGNSA. V and J are TRBV7-2 and TRBJ1-6; D gene ambiguous. The sample was PBMCs from the stem cell graft donor, taken from the stem cell graft. The clonotype was recovered from a human donor who donated a stem cell graft to a child with acute myeloid leukemia. CDR3 sequence (DNA): TGTGCCAGCAGCCCCGGACGGTCTAATTCACCCCTCCACTTT. Its translation: CASSPGRSNSPLHF.